This TCR beta chain emerged from a study of T cell changes during pregnancy in multiple sclerosis. The table came from immunoSEQ multiplex PCR; TCRdb's copy has only in-frame clones and leaves some out. The sample carries about 17,000 clones, about 87% recorded once. Trimming at V came to 0 bases and at J to 5 bases, leaving 5 bases not matched to a gene. This CDR3 region has 16 residues. Per the germline V gene, CDR1 is SGDLS and CDR2 is YYNGEE. This sequence joins TRBV9 and TRBJ2-5, with 12 bases matching TRBD2. Sequenced here: CD8+ T cells from peripheral blood mononuclear cells, sampled in the third trimester of pregnancy. This receptor was obtained from a female donor in good health, enrolled as a control in a pregnancy study. This CDR3 reads CASSVELAGGRETQYF. The CDR3 coding sequence is TGTGCCAGCAGCGTAGAGCTAGCGGGAGGGCGGGAGACCCAGTACTTC.